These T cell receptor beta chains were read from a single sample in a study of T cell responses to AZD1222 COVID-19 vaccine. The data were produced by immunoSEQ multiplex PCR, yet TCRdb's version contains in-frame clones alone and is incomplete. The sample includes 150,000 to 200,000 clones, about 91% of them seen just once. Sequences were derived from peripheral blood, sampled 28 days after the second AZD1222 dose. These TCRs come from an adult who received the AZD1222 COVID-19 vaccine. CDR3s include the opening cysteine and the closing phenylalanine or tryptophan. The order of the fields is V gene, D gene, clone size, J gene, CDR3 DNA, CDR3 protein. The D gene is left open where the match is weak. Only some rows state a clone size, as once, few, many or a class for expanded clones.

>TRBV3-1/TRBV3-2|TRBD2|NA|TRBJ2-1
TGTGCCAGCAGCCGCCTGTGGACTAGCGGGGGAGTGGAGAATGAGCAGTTCTTC
CASSRLWTSGGVENEQFF
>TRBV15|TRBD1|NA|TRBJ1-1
TGTGCCACCAGCACGCCCCGGACAGGGGTACTGAACACTGAAGCTTTCTTT
CATSTPRTGVLNTEAFF
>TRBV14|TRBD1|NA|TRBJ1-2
TGTGCCAGCAGCCTGGGACAGGGGTATGGCTACACCTTC
CASSLGQGYGYTF
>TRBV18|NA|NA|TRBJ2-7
TGTGCCAGCTCACCACGTGGGAACTACGAGCAGTACTTC
CASSPRGNYEQYF
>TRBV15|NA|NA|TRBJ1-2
TGTGCCACCAGCAGAGAAGAGGGGTTTGGCTACACCTTC
CATSREEGFGYTF
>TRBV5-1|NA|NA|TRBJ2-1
TGCGCCAGCAGCTTGGGAGGGCAGAGCTCCTACAATGAGCAGTTCTTC
CASSLGGQSSYNEQFF
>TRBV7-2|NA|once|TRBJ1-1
TGTGCCAGCAGCTTAACGGCCCCTGCGAACACTGAAGCTTTCTTT
CASSLTAPANTEAFF
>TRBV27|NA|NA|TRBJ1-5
TGTGCCAGCATTTCAAGGCTGGGCCCCAATCAGCCCCAGCATTTT
CASISRLGPNQPQHF
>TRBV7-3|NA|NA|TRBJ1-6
TGTGCCAGCAGCACCACAGGGCAGGGGAATTCACCCCTCCACTTT
CASSTTGQGNSPLHF
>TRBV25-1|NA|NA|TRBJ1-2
TGTGCCAGCAGTGCCGCGGGAGGCAGCTATGGCTACACCTTC
CASSAAGGSYGYTF
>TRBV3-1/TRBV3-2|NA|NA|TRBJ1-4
TGTGCCAGCAGCCAACTCCGGGATGATGAAAAACTGTTTTTT
CASSQLRDDEKLFF
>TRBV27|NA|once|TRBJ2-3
TGTGCCAGCAGCCGATGGGGAAGCACAGATACGCAGTATTTT
CASSRWGSTDTQYF
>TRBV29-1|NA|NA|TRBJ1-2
TGCAGCGTAGAACCGGGACACCTTAACTATGGCTACACCTTC
CSVEPGHLNYGYTF
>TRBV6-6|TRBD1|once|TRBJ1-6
TGTGCCAGCAGTTCACTGAACAGGGGAATGAATTCACCCCTCCACTTT
CASSSLNRGMNSPLHF
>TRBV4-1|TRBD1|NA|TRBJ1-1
TGCGCCAGCAGCCACCTTGACAGGGGGCCTGAAGCTTTCTTT
CASSHLDRGPEAFF
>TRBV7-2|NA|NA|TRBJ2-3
TGTGCCAGCAGCATACGGGCCTCCACAGATACGCAGTATTTT
CASSIRASTDTQYF
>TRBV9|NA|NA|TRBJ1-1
TGTGCCAGCAGCGTAGCCCCGATGAACACTGAAGCTTTCTTT
CASSVAPMNTEAFF
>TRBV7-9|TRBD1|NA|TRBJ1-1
TGTGCCAGCAGCTTAGGGACAGGGGAAGCTTTCTTT
CASSLGTGEAFF
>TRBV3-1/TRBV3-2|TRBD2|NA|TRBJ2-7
TGTGCCAGCACGAACCGCGTCGGGCTAGCGGTGGGTTCCTACGAGCAGTACTTC
CASTNRVGLAVGSYEQYF
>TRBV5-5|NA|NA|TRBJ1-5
TGTGCCAGCAGCTTGGCGGCAGAGGATCAGCCCCAGCATTTT
CASSLAAEDQPQHF
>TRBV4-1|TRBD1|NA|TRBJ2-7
TGCGCCAGCAGCCAAGACCCCGGGACAGGTTCCTACGAGCAGTACTTC
CASSQDPGTGSYEQYF
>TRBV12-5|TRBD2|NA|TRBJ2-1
TGTGCTAGTGGCGTAGCGGGGATTGTCAATGAGCAGTTCTTC
CASGVAGIVNEQFF
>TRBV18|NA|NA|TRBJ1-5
TGTGCCAGCTCACCCGGTCCGGCCCATCAGCCCCAGCATTTT
CASSPGPAHQPQHF
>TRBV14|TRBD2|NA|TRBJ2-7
TGTGCCAGCAGCCAAGTAGGCGGCGGGGGACTCTACGAGCAGTACTTC
CASSQVGGGGLYEQYF
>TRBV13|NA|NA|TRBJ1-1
TGTGCCAGCAGCTGGGACCAATCACGCACTGAAGCTTTCTTT
CASSWDQSRTEAFF
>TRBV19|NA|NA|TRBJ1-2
TGTGCCAGTAGTATGCAGGCGGGGGGCGCGAATGGCTACACCTTC
CASSMQAGGANGYTF
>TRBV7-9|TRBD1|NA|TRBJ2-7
TGTGCCAGCAGCTTATCGGGACAGGGACCCTACGAGCAGTACTTC
CASSLSGQGPYEQYF
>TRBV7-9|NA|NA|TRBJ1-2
TGTGCCAGCAGCTTGGAAAATCAGAGGGGCTACACCTTC
CASSLENQRGYTF
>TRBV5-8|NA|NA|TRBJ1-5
TGTGCCAGCAGCTTGGCCAGGGGTTCTGGGGGACAGCCCCAGCATTTT
CASSLARGSGGQPQHF
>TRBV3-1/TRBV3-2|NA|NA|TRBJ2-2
TGTGCCAGCAGCCAAGATTCAAAATCCGGGGAGCTGTTTTTT
CASSQDSKSGELFF
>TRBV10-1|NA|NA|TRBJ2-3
TGCGCCAGCAGTGAAATCCCCAGGGAGAGCACAGATACGCAGTATTTT
CASSEIPRESTDTQYF
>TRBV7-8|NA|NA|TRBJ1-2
TGTGCCAGCAGCCCTAGGACACCCAACTATGGCTACACCTTC
CASSPRTPNYGYTF
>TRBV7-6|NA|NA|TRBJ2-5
TGTGCCAGCAGCTTGGGGGCGCAGGAGACCCAGTACTTC
CASSLGAQETQYF
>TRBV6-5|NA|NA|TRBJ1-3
TGTGCCAGCAATACAGGGTCTAGAGGAAACACCATATATTTT
CASNTGSRGNTIYF
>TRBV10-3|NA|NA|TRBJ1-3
TGTGCCGCCGCTAGGACGGCCGGAAACACCATATATTTT
CAAARTAGNTIYF
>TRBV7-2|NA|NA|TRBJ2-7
TGTGCCAGCAGCTCAAAGGACTACTCCTACGAGCAGTACTTC
CASSSKDYSYEQYF
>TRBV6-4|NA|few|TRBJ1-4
TGTGCCAGCAGCCAGGGTTTCGAGGGAACTAATGAAAAACTGTTTTTT
CASSQGFEGTNEKLFF
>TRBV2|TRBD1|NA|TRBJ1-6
TGTGCCAGCAGTCGACAGGGCCCATATAATTCACCCCTCCACTTT
CASSRQGPYNSPLHF
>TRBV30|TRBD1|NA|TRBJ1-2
TGTGCCTGGAGTGTAGGGTATGGGACAGCTCACGATGGCTACACCTTC
CAWSVGYGTAHDGYTF
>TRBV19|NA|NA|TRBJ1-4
TGTGCCAGTAGTATAGGTACAGGGCCTAATGAAAAACTGTTTTTT
CASSIGTGPNEKLFF
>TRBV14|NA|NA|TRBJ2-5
TGTGCCAGCAGCCCTACTAGTTATTATGATAGTTGGGAGACCCAGTACTTC
CASSPTSYYDSWETQYF
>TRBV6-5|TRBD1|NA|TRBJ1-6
TGTGCCAGCAGCGTCAGGGGGAATTCACCCCTCCACTTT
CASSVRGNSPLHF
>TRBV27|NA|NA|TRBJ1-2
TGTGCCAGCAGTCCAGGCTATGGCTACACCTTC
CASSPGYGYTF
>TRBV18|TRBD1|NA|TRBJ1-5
TGTGCCAGCTCACCATTGGGACAGGGGGGTTATCAGCCCCAGCATTTT
CASSPLGQGGYQPQHF
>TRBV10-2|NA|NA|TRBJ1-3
TGCGCCAGCAGTGGGGGGGGCGAGGACACCATATATTTT
CASSGGGEDTIYF